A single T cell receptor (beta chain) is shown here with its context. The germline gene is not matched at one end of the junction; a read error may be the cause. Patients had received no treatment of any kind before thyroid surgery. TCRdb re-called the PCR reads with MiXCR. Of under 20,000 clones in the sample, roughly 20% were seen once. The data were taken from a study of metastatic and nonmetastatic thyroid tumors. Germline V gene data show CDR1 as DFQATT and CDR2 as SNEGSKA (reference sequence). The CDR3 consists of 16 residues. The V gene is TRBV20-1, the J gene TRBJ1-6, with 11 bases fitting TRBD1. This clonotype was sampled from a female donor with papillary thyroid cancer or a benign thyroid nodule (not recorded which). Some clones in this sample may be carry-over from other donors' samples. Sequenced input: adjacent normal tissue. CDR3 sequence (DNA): TGCAGTGCTCGAGACCGCGGGACAGGGGGAAATTCACCCCTCCACTTT. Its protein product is CSARDRGTGGNSPLHF.